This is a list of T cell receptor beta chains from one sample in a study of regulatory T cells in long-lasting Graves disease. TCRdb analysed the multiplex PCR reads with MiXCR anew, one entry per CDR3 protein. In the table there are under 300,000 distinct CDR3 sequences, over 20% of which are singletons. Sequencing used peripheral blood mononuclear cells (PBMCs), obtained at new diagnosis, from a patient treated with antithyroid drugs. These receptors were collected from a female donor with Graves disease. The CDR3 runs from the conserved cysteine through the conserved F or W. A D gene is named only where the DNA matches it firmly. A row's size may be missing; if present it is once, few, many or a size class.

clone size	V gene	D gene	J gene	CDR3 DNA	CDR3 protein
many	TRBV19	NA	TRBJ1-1	TGTGCCAGTAGTATAGTTGGGGGCCAGGATCGAGCTTTCTTT	CASSIVGGQDRAFF
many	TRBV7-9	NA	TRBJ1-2	TGTGCCAGCAGCCGGACAGAAAACTATGGCTACACCTTC	CASSRTENYGYTF
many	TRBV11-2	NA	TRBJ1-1	TGTGCCAGCAGCCTCCGGGGGAACACTGAAGCTTTCTTT	CASSLRGNTEAFF
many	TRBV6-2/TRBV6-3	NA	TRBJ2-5	TGTGCCAGCAGTTTAGGGGTAGGGCAAGAGACCCAGTACTTC	CASSLGVGQETQYF
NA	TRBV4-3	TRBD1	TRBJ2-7	TGCGCCAGCAGCGCGCGTCAGGGGGCCTGGGAGCAGTACTTC	CASSARQGAWEQYF
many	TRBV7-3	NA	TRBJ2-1	TGTGCCAGCAGCCCCAAACCGGGGTTTGAGCAGTTCTTC	CASSPKPGFEQFF
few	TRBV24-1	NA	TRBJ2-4	TGTGCCACCAGTGTAGGTTCAGGAAACATTCAGTACTTC	CATSVGSGNIQYF
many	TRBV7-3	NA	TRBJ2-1	TGTGCCAGCAGCCCCGAAGGGGTGGGTGAGCAGTTCTTC	CASSPEGVGEQFF
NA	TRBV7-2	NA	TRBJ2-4	TGTGCCAGCAGTTTTCAGGGAACCAAAAACATTCAGTACTTC	CASSFQGTKNIQYF
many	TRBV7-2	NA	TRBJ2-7	TGTGCCAGCAGCTCTCAATTAATGGCGACCTGGAGCCCCTACGAGCAGTACTTC	CASSSQLMATWSPYEQYF
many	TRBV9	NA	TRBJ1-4	TGTGCCAGCAGCGTCCAGGCTGCAACTAATGAAAAACTGTTTTTT	CASSVQAATNEKLFF
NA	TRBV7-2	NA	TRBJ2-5	TGTGCCAGCAGCTCAGGACAGCGGATAGGGACCCAGTACTTC	CASSSGQRIGTQYF
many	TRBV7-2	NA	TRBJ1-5	TGTGCCAGCAGCTTACTGGGGCAGATACCCCAGCCCCAGCATTTT	CASSLLGQIPQPQHF
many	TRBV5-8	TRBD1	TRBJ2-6	TGTGCCAGCAGGGCTCCGGGACAGGGGGCGGCTGGGGCCAACGTCCTGACTTTC	CASRAPGQGAAGANVLTF
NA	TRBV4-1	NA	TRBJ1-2	TGCGCCAGCAGCCAAGAATTGGGGTCGGGTGGCTACACCTTC	CASSQELGSGGYTF
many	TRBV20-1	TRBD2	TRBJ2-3	TGCAGTGCTAGAGATTATAGCGGGGGGCGGACAGATACGCAGTATTTT	CSARDYSGGRTDTQYF
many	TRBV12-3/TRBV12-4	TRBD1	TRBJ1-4	TGTGCCAGCAGTCGGACAGGGGATGAAAAACTGTTTTTT	CASSRTGDEKLFF
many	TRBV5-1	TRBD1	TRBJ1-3	TGCGCCAGCAGCCCAGGGACAGGCAACTCTGGAAACACCATATATTTT	CASSPGTGNSGNTIYF
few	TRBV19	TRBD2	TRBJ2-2	TGTGCCAGTATAGCGGGAGCGCGGGACACCGGGGAGCTGTTTTTT	CASIAGARDTGELFF
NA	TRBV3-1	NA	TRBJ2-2	TGTGCCAGCAGCGAAATAGACGGCACCGGGGAGCTGTTTTTT	CASSEIDGTGELFF
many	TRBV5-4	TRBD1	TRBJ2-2	TGTGCCAGCAGCCCGAAAAGGACAGGAGTAAACACCGGGGAGCTGTTTTTT	CASSPKRTGVNTGELFF
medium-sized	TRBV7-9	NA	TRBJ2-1	TGTGCCAGCGAGACAGGGAGGGAAGCGGGAGCCTACAATGAGCAGTTCTTC	CASETGREAGAYNEQFF
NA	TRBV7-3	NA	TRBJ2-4	TGTGCCAGCAGCTTAGGGGATTCCGGGACGGGGAAAAACATTCAGTACTTC	CASSLGDSGTGKNIQYF
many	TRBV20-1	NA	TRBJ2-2	TGCAGTGCTAGCGGGAGCTGGGGCACCGGGGAGCTGTTTTTT	CSASGSWGTGELFF
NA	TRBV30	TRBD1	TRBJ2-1	TGTGCCTGGAGCCCAGGGGGATCCTACAATGAGCAGTTCTTC	CAWSPGGSYNEQFF
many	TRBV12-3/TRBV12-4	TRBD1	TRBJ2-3	TGTGCCAGCAGTTCCAGGGGGCGCTTAAACACAGATACGCAGTATTTT	CASSSRGRLNTDTQYF
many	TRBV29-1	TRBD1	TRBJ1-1	TGCAGCGTTGAAACCGGGACAGGGAACACTGAAGCTTTCTTT	CSVETGTGNTEAFF
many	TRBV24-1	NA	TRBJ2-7	TGTGCCACCAGTGATACCGCCCGCTACGAGCAGTACTTC	CATSDTARYEQYF
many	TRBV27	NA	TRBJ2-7	TGTGCCAGCAGTTCTGTCAGCTCCTACGAGCAGTACTTC	CASSSVSSYEQYF
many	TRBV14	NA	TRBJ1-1	TGTGCCAGCGCGGACAGAGGGAACACTGAAGCTTTCTTT	CASADRGNTEAFF
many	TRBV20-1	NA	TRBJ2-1	TGCAGTGCTAGAACGGGGAGAGGGGCGGGATTGAATGAGCAGTTCTTC	CSARTGRGAGLNEQFF
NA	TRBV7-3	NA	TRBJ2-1	TGTGCCAGCAGCTCCCCCGGGACAACCTACAATGAGCAGTTCTTC	CASSSPGTTYNEQFF
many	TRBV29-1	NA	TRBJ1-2	TGCAGCGTCCACACGCCAGCTAACTATGGCTACACCTTC	CSVHTPANYGYTF
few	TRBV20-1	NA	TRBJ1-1	TGCAACCCTAATCAGAACACTGAAGCTTTCTTT	CNPNQNTEAFF
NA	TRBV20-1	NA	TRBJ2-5	TGCAGTGGGTCCTTTCGGGTTTGGGAGACCCAGTACTTC	CSGSFRVWETQYF
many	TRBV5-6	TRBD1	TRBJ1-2	TGTGCCAGCAGCTTGGCCGCTCGGGACAGGCCTGGCTACACCTTC	CASSLAARDRPGYTF
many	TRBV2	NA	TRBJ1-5	TGTGCCAGCAGTCCGGGACACCCCGCTTCCAATCAGCCCCAGCATTTT	CASSPGHPASNQPQHF
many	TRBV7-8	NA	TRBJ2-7	TGTGCCAGCAGCTTATTTCTAGCCGGGGACGAGCAGTACTTC	CASSLFLAGDEQYF
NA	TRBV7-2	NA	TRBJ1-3	TGTGCCAGCAGCTTAGTAATCCTCGAGGGGGTTGGAAACACCATATATTTT	CASSLVILEGVGNTIYF
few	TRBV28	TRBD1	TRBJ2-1	TGTGCCAGCAGTTTAAGGACAGGGGGCCGGGGTTTTAATGAGCAGTTCTTC	CASSLRTGGRGFNEQFF
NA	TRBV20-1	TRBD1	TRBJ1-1	TGCAGTGCTTCAAGGACAGGGAAAGCCACTGAAGCTTTCTTT	CSASRTGKATEAFF
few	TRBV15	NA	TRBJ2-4	TGTGCCACCAGCTCAGTGGGGGGGCTAGGGAACATTCAGTACTTC	CATSSVGGLGNIQYF
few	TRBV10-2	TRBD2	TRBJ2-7	TGCGCCAGCACTAGCGGGAGGGCCGGGTGGGAGCAGTACTTC	CASTSGRAGWEQYF
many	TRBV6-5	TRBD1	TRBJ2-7	TGTGCCAGCAGTTACTTAGGTTCAGGGGGTACCTCCGCCGAGCAGTACTTC	CASSYLGSGGTSAEQYF
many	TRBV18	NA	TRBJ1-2	TGTGCCAGCTCACCACCGGGAACACAAAACTATGGCTACACCTTC	CASSPPGTQNYGYTF